The 5 T cell receptor beta chains reported below all come from one sample, sequenced in a study of T cell responses to AZD1222 COVID-19 vaccine. Method: immunoSEQ multiplex PCR; TCRdb's copy keeps in-frame clones and lacks some. The profile shows more than 90,000 clones, 86% of them singletons. The sample here was peripheral blood, taken 28 days after the second AZD1222 dose. The receptors come from an adult who received the AZD1222 COVID-19 vaccine.

The chain is built from TRBV7-9 and TRBJ1-2; a weak D match, TRBD1 (6 bases). Germline CDR1 SEHNR, CDR2 FQNEAQ (reference sequence). The CDR3 totals 13 residues. V was shortened by 4 bases and J by 2 bases, with 8 bases between the two germline ends. The CDR3 region is CASSWTENYGYTF. As DNA, the CDR3 is TGTGCCAGCAGCTGGACAGAAAACTATGGCTACACCTTC.

The CDR3 reads CASSFGGSREAFF. As DNA, the CDR3 is TGTGCCAGCAGCTTCGGGGGTTCCCGTGAAGCTTTCTTT. This sequence joins TRBV5-6 and TRBJ1-1; D might be TRBD1 (5 bases). The CDR3 is 13 amino acids. Germline loops: CDR1 SGHDT, CDR2 YYEEEE. V lost 2 bases and J lost 7, with 12 bases in between. The complete variable domain, with remaining parts taken from reference TRBV5-6 and TRBJ1-1, reads DAGVTQSPTHLIKTRGQQVTLRCSPKSGHDTVSWYQQALGQGPQFIFQYYEEEERQRGNFPDRFSGHQFPNYSSELNVNALLLGDSALYLCASSFGGSREAFFGQGTRLTVV.

The gene calls are TRBV6-6 and TRBJ1-1; TRBD1 agrees at 9 bases. The CDR3 has 14 residues. Germline trimming cut 6 bases from V and 5 bases from J; bases unmatched to any gene: 7. From germline, CDR1 is MNHNY and CDR2 SVGAGI (reference sequence). The CDR3, as DNA: TGTGCCAGCAGACAGGACAGGGGAAAAACTGAAGCTTTCTTT. This encodes CASRQDRGKTEAFF.

The V gene is TRBV18, the J gene TRBJ1-1; 8 bases match TRBD1. The CDR3 extends over 12 amino acids. Germline lookup yields CDR1 KGHSH and CDR2 LQKENI. Losses at the gene ends were 1 base for V and 8 bases for J; bases not matched to a gene: 0. Written as DNA, the CDR3 is TGTGCCAGCTCACCACGGGACAGGGAAGCTTTCTTT. It encodes CASSPRDREAFF.

This chain uses TRBV19 with TRBJ1-1; D gene ambiguous. This CDR3 spans 14 amino acids. Germline V gives CDR1 LNHDA, CDR2 SQIVND (reference sequence). V shed 6 bases and J shed 4 bases, with 15 bases lying between them. The CDR3 sequence is CASRPPTPGTEAFF. For the CDR3, the DNA is TGTGCCAGTAGGCCCCCTACGCCGGGCACTGAAGCTTTCTTT.